The 23 T cell receptor beta chains reported below all come from one sample, sequenced in a study of response to subunit inactivated influenza vaccine. TCRdb itself ran the RT-PCR reads through MiXCR, one entry per CDR3 protein. The data contain 650,000 to 800,000 distinct CDR3 sequences, 18% of them seen just once; the ten biggest clones take up approximately 11%. The source was PBMCs from blood, collected 5 days after vaccination. The source of these receptors is a man over 45 who received an inactivated influenza vaccine.

This chain uses TRBV10-3 with TRBJ1-2; D remains ambiguous. V dropped 2 bases and J dropped 6 bases, with 16 bases sitting between them. CDR1 and CDR2 (germline): ENHRY, SYGVKD. The CDR3 is 15 amino acids. This chain's CDR3 is CAISETGEILNGYTF. The DNA of the CDR3 is TGTGCCATCAGTGAGACCGGCGAGATATTGAATGGCTACACCTTC.

The chain combines TRBV24-1 with TRBJ2-7; D assignment may be TRBD1 or TRBD2 (5 bases each). Trimming removed 9 bases from V and 3 bases from J, with 14 bases in between. The V gene's germline CDR1 is KGHDR and CDR2 SFDVKD. CDR3 length: 13 amino acids. CDR3 loop: CATEGKESYEQYF. DNA of the CDR3: TGTGCCACCGAGGGGAAGGAAAGCTACGAGCAGTACTTC.

This rearrangement joins TRBV3-1 to TRBJ2-3, with D possibly matching TRBD2 (5 bases). The ends were cut back, 0 bases at V and 2 bases at J, with 12 bases in the middle. This CDR3 region has 16 residues. The V gene's germline CDR1 is LGHDT and CDR2 YNNKEL (reference sequence). CDR3 in DNA: TGTGCCAGCAGCCAAGATCGGGTAGCGAACACAGATACGCAGTATTTT. This encodes CASSQDRVANTDTQYF.

This clonotype has more than one count but fewer than ten. This chain connects TRBV5-1 to TRBJ2-5; 8 bases are a match to TRBD1. The CDR3 length is 15 residues. From germline, CDR1 is SGHRS and CDR2 YFSETQ. V shed 2 bases, J shed 8 bases, and the junction held 11 bases outside the gene matches. The CDR3 DNA sequence: TGCGCCAGCAGCTTAGGGACAGGCGGGGAATTCACCCAGTACTTC. This encodes CASSLGTGGEFTQYF.

CDR3 region: CSAFSGLANTDTQYF. The CDR3 DNA follows: TGCAGTGCTTTCTCGGGGCTAGCGAATACAGATACGCAGTATTTT. The chain is built from TRBV20-1 and TRBJ2-3; tentative D call: TRBD2 (6 bases). CDR1 DFQATT and CDR2 SNEGSKA come from the germline V gene (reference sequence). The V and J ends lost 5 bases and 3 bases respectively, with 18 bases between them. The CDR3 covers 15 residues.

The chain joins TRBV9 to TRBJ2-1; no firm D call. This CDR3 is built from 12 residues. Trimming removed 4 bases from V and 8 bases from J, with 10 bases in between. Germline V gives CDR1 SGDLS, CDR2 YYNGEE. CDR3 sequence: CASSMGRHEQFF. CDR3 sequence (DNA): TGTGCCAGCAGCATGGGCAGGCATGAGCAGTTCTTC.

This clonotype was detected a few times. The chain recombines TRBV6-5 with TRBJ1-2; the match to TRBD1 covers 11 bases. Per germline, CDR1 MNHEY and CDR2 SVGAGI. The CDR3 is 15 residues long. The V segment lost 4 bases and the J segment 8 bases; nucleotides outside the gene matches: 9. This CDR3 reads CASSWDRGGPEGYTF. The DNA of the CDR3 is TGTGCCAGCAGTTGGGACAGGGGGGGCCCCGAGGGCTACACCTTC.

The chain combines TRBV2 with TRBJ2-5; possibly TRBD2 for D (6 bases). This CDR3 has 15 amino acids. With 4 bases removed from V and 0 bases from J, the gap between germline ends came to 12 bases. The V gene's germline CDR1 is SNHLY and CDR2 FYNNEI. Written as DNA, the CDR3 is TGTGCCAGCAGTGGGTATACGGGGGACCAAGAGACCCAGTACTTC. This gives the protein CASSGYTGDQETQYF.

This clonotype was recorded many times. The V and J genes are TRBV5-1 and TRBJ2-7; 7 nucleotides line up with TRBD2. V shed 1 base, J shed 3 bases, and the junction held 4 bases outside the gene matches. The CDR3 totals 14 residues. The germline gives CDR1 SGHRS, CDR2 YFSETQ. The CDR3 bases are TGCGCCAGCAGCTTGATCGGGGGGAGCTACGAGCAGTACTTC. Protein sequence: CASSLIGGSYEQYF.

The chain has TRBV7-9 and TRBJ2-7; possibly TRBD1 for D (6 bases). The V end lost 5 bases, the J end lost 6 bases, and 11 bases lay between the germline ends. CDR1 and CDR2 from the germline V gene are SEHNR and FQNEAQ (reference sequence). The CDR3 is 12 amino acids. The CDR3 region is CASSIQGSEQYF. CDR3 DNA sequence: TGTGCCAGCAGCATACAGGGTAGCGAGCAGTACTTC.

V is TRBV7-9 and J is TRBJ2-1, with D perhaps assigned TRBD1 or TRBD2 (5 bases each). CDR1 SEHNR and CDR2 FQNEAQ come from the germline V gene (reference sequence). V lost 5 bases and J lost 6, with 11 bases in between. This CDR3 has 13 amino acids. CDR3 sequence reads: CASSPRGPNEQFF. CDR3 coding DNA: TGTGCCAGCAGCCCACGGGGACCCAATGAGCAGTTCTTC.

There are a few counts of this clonotype. The chain combines TRBV12-3 or TRBV12-4 with TRBJ2-6; D remains unclear. The CDR3 extends over 15 amino acids. V was clipped by 2 bases and J by 0 bases, with 5 bases between them. As DNA, the CDR3 is TGTGCCAGCAGTTTATGGCTCTCTGGGGCCAACGTCCTGACTTTC. Translated: CASSLWLSGANVLTF.

The chain couples TRBV11-2 to TRBJ2-2; the match to TRBD2 covers 14 bases. The CDR3 runs to 19 residues. Germline-derived CDR1 and CDR2 are SGHAT and FQNNGV. The V gene end was trimmed by 3 bases and the J gene end by 5 bases; junction bases not matched to a gene: 11. The CDR3 DNA sequence: TGTGCCAGCAGCTTCTACGCCGGGACTAGCGGGAGTGGGACCGGGGAGCTGTTTTTT. This gives the protein CASSFYAGTSGSGTGELFF.

The CDR3 region has the DNA TGTGCCATCAGTGTTAACGTGGGCGGGAGCAGCTACGAGCAGTACTTC. Encoded protein: CAISVNVGGSSYEQYF. The chain employs TRBV10-3 and TRBJ2-7; 7 bases line up with TRBD2. V gave up 4 bases and J gave up 3 bases; unmatched junction bases: 12. Germline CDR1 is ENHRY and CDR2 is SYGVKD. This CDR3 is built from 16 residues.

The rearrangement uses TRBV6-2 or TRBV6-3 and TRBJ1-1, with TRBD1 as a possible D gene (5 bases). The CDR3 has 13 amino acids. Looked up from germline, CDR1 is MNHEY and CDR2 is SVGEGT. V lost 5 bases, J lost 8 bases, and 15 bases lay in between. In nucleotides, the CDR3 is TGTGCCAGCAGTCCCGGGGCCAAAGTGGAAGCTTTCTTT. It encodes CASSPGAKVEAFF.

Only a few counts were recorded for this clonotype. This rearrangement joins TRBV6-1 to TRBJ2-7; D is unclear. This CDR3 spans 15 amino acids. Germline assignment: CDR1 MNHNS and CDR2 SASEGT. Trimming took 6 bases from V and 1 from J, leaving 16 bases between them. The CDR3 bases are TGTGCCAGCAGGAAACAGAATCCTAGTTCCTACGAGCAGTACTTC. Translation: CASRKQNPSSYEQYF.

This clonotype has at least ten counts. The V call is TRBV20-1, the J call TRBJ2-1; possible D gene TRBD2, 6 bases. V dropped 3 bases and J dropped 1 base, with 13 bases sitting between them. The CDR3 is made up of 15 amino acids. Germline lookup yields CDR1 DFQATT and CDR2 SNEGSKA (reference sequence). In nucleotides, the CDR3 is TGCAGTGCTAGCGGTCGGCTAGCGTCCTACAATGAGCAGTTCTTC. Its protein is CSASGRLASYNEQFF.

The CDR3 region is CASSYRGGGEQFF. DNA for the CDR3: TGTGCCAGCAGCTATCGCGGCGGGGGTGAGCAGTTCTTC. The V call is TRBV7-8, the J call TRBJ2-1; 7 bases align to TRBD2. The V segment lost 4 bases and the J segment 9 bases; nucleotides outside the gene matches: 6. The CDR3 consists of 13 residues. Germline CDR1 and CDR2: SGHVS and FQNEAQ.

The rearrangement joins TRBV20-1 to TRBJ1-3, with 8 bases lining up with TRBD1. V shed 3 bases and J 3 bases; nucleotides not matched to a gene: 10. Germline assignment: CDR1 DFQATT and CDR2 SNEGSKA (reference sequence). The CDR3 loop spans 16 amino acids. The CDR3 nucleotides read TGCAGTGCTAGGAACCCCAGGGGGCGGTTTGGAAACACCATATATTTT. Protein sequence: CSARNPRGRFGNTIYF.

This clonotype turned up a few times. CDR3 loop: CASSTRPGGLTDTQYF. The CDR3 DNA reads as TGTGCCAGCAGCACCCGCCCCGGCGGATTGACAGATACGCAGTATTTT. The rearrangement uses TRBV6-1 and TRBJ2-3; D remains ambiguous. Germline-derived CDR1 and CDR2 are MNHNS and SASEGT. This CDR3 has 16 amino acids. V was clipped by 6 bases and J by 3 bases, with 19 bases between them.

This clonotype came up many times. The CDR3 DNA sequence: TGTGCCAGCAGTTACCGAGGGTCCGGGGCAGTTAACACTGAAGCTTTCTTT. Protein sequence: CASSYRGSGAVNTEAFF. This chain joins TRBV6-5 and TRBJ1-1; possibly TRBD1 for D (5 bases). V lost 2 bases and J 2 bases, leaving 18 bases between the germline ends. This CDR3 region has 17 residues. The germline V gene encodes CDR1 MNHEY and CDR2 SVGAGI.

This sequence joins TRBV2 and TRBJ2-2, with 14 bases aligning to TRBD2. The trim removed 0 bases at V and 4 bases at J, leaving 7 bases unmatched. The length of the CDR3 is 19 residues. In germline, CDR1 is SNHLY, CDR2 FYNNEI. CDR3 region: CASSEAPSGLAGATGELFF. The CDR3 region has the DNA TGTGCCAGCAGTGAAGCGCCCTCGGGACTAGCGGGAGCCACCGGGGAGCTGTTTTTT.

The V gene is TRBV9, the J gene TRBJ2-2; D is ambiguous. CDR3 length: 14 amino acids. Per germline, CDR1 SGDLS and CDR2 YYNGEE. V shed 5 bases and J shed 0 bases, with 8 bases lying between them. For the CDR3, the DNA is TGTGCCAGCAGTACTTACGCGAACACCGGGGAGCTGTTTTTT. The encoded protein is CASSTYANTGELFF.